Below are 11 T cell receptor beta chains sequenced from a single sample in a study of shared clonotypes between healthy human individuals. Method: immunoSEQ multiplex PCR; TCRdb's copy keeps in-frame clones and lacks some. The sample gives some 2 million clones, about 94% of which show up once; 0.95% to 1.5% is in the top ten. Naive CD8 populations comprised CD45RO-negative cells positively selected for CCR7, excluding terminally differentiated effector memory CD45RA+ cells. Input material: naive CD8+ T cells sorted from blood. These receptors all come from a man between 18 and 29 years old in good health.

This clone has a handful of counts. The chain is built from TRBV5-4 and TRBJ2-7; weak D call: TRBD2 (5 bases). Trimming shortened V by 4 bases and J by 6 bases, and 14 bases separated the two germline ends. The CDR3 is made up of 13 amino acids. Per the germline V gene, CDR1 is SGHNT and CDR2 is YYREEE (reference sequence). This chain's CDR3 is CASSEEGLGEQYF. For the CDR3, the DNA is TGTGCCAGCAGCGAAGAGGGCCTAGGCGAGCAGTACTTC. The variable domain in full, with the rest retrieved from reference TRBV5-4 and TRBJ2-7, is ETGVTQSPTHLIKTRGQQVTLRCSSQSGHNTVSWYQQALGQGPQFIFQYYREEENGRGNFPPRFSGLQFPNYSSELNVNALELDDSALYLCASSEEGLGEQYFGPGTRLTVT.

The rearrangement joins TRBV6-5 to TRBJ1-1, with D hard to call. The CDR3 is 13 amino acids. The germline V gene encodes CDR1 MNHEY and CDR2 SVGAGI. Trimming removed 4 bases at V and 4 bases at J, with 10 bases between. The CDR3 spells CASSSGEATEAFF. The CDR3 region has the DNA TGTGCCAGCAGTTCTGGGGAGGCCACTGAAGCTTTCTTT.

The genes are TRBV2 and TRBJ1-3; D is ambiguous. The CDR3 sequence is 15 residues long. Trimming pared 1 base from V and 0 bases from J, leaving 7 bases between. CDR1 is SNHLY, CDR2 FYNNEI, per germline. The CDR3 region is CASSEDAYSGNTIYF. The CDR3 coding sequence is TGTGCCAGCAGTGAAGACGCATACTCTGGAAACACCATATATTTT.

V gene TRBV2 combines with J gene TRBJ2-4; D remains ambiguous. The CDR3 is 14 amino acids. V was clipped by 1 base and J by 6 bases, with 10 bases between them. The germline V gene has CDR1 SNHLY and CDR2 FYNNEI. Written as DNA, the CDR3 is TGTGCCAGCAGTGAAGTAGAATTAAGAAACATTCAGTACTTC. This gives the protein CASSEVELRNIQYF.

Concerning this clone itself: The sample contains more than one DNA sequence encoding this CDR3. The rearrangement uses TRBV6-1 and TRBJ2-7; no clear D. Germline lookup yields CDR1 MNHNS and CDR2 SASEGT. The length of the CDR3 is 13 residues. V dropped 5 bases and J dropped 2 bases, with 10 bases sitting between them. CDR3 sequence reads: CASSPGLTYEQYF. In DNA form, the CDR3 reads TGTGCCAGCAGTCCGGGCCTCACCTACGAGCAGTACTTC.

The chain recombines TRBV5-4 with TRBJ2-7, with 13 bases aligning to TRBD2. CDR3 length: 16 amino acids. Germline lookup yields CDR1 SGHNT and CDR2 YYREEE (reference sequence). Germline trimming cut 4 bases from V and 2 bases from J; bases unmatched to any gene: 6. CDR3 residues: CASSPGLAGSTYEQYF. The CDR3 DNA follows: TGTGCCAGCAGCCCGGGACTAGCGGGGTCAACCTACGAGCAGTACTTC.

This clone was observed a single time. The J gene is TRBJ2-7, the V gene TRBV27; tentative D call: TRBD2 (5 bases). Germline CDR1 and CDR2: MNHEY and SMNVEV (reference sequence). V was clipped by 4 bases and J by 2 bases, with 12 bases between them. This CDR3 contains 14 residues. CDR3 sequence reads: CASSSGVEAYEQYF. CDR3 coding DNA: TGTGCCAGCAGTTCCGGGGTAGAGGCCTACGAGCAGTACTTC.

This chain uses TRBV27 with TRBJ2-7, with 7 bases fitting TRBD1. CDR1 and CDR2 from the germline V gene are MNHEY and SMNVEV (reference sequence). V gave up 5 bases and J gave up 5 bases; unmatched junction bases: 12. CDR3 length: 15 amino acids. The CDR3, as DNA: TGTGCCAGCAGTCCCCGACAGGGAATTCAGAACGAGCAGTACTTC. Protein product: CASSPRQGIQNEQYF.

The chain carries TRBV28 and TRBJ1-5, with 10 bases identical to TRBD1. This CDR3 has 15 residues. V gave up 3 bases and J gave up 6 bases; unmatched junction bases: 5. CDR1 and CDR2 from the germline V gene are MDHEN and SYDVKM. The CDR3 DNA sequence: TGTGCCAGCAGTTTTGTCCGGACAGGGGGTCAGCCCCAGCATTTT. Translation: CASSFVRTGGQPQHF.

This clone was observed once. The V gene is TRBV5-1, the J gene TRBJ2-7; weak D call: TRBD2 (7 bases). There are 15 residues in the CDR3. Trimming shortened V by 4 bases and J by 4 bases, and 18 bases separated the two germline ends. Germline CDR1 SGHRS, CDR2 YFSETQ. CDR3 nucleotides: TGCGCCAGCAGCCGTGGGGCAGGGGAGGGTTACGAGCAGTACTTC. Translating it yields CASSRGAGEGYEQYF.

The CDR3 sequence: CASSSRGAFPHEQYF. DNA for the CDR3: TGTGCCAGCAGCTCAAGGGGGGCGTTTCCCCACGAGCAGTACTTC. The chain recombines TRBV7-2 with TRBJ2-7, with D perhaps assigned TRBD1 or TRBD2 (6 bases each). The CDR3 sequence is 15 residues long. The germline CDR1 and CDR2 sequences are SGHTA and FQGNSA. V gave up 4 bases and J gave up 5 bases, with 18 bases separating them.